The entry that follows covers one T cell receptor (beta chain) sequence. There is no known antigen for this receptor. No base quality information exists; no much larger clone differs at one position. TRB CDR3 sequencing and data processing of tumor genomic DNA were performed with the immunoSEQ assay. TCRdb obtained this table from immuneACCESS and retained in-frame rearrangements with V and J assigned. These tables miss some clones; where compared with another copy, unresolved V genes account for less than half of the shortfall, and the remainder is unexplained. This sample holds 15,000 or so clones; approximately 80% were observed only once. The biggest ten clones account for more than 15% of the sample. V loses 4 bases of germline sequence and J loses 3 bases, and the interval between the two ends is 17 bases. The CDR3 starts with the cysteine, ends with the phenylalanine, and has 15 residues. The read is trimmed to its CDR3 DNA, 45 bases read in frame from base 1. CDR1 and CDR2 were assigned from the germline V gene (reference sequence) as SGHKS and YYEKEE.

The data were taken from a study of T cell repertoires in Merkel cell carcinoma (dated by TCRdb to the late 2010s). As for the study more broadly: The study excluded patients who had received intralesional immunotherapy or systemic immune checkpoint blockade before the biopsy. Tetramer sorting, cloning and paired TCR sequencing of expanded tumor-infiltrating lymphocytes were first used to define MCPyV-specific clonotypes. To be included, a subject needed both a diagnosis of MCPyV-positive Merkel cell carcinoma and tumor-infiltrating lymphocytes that had been successfully expanded in vitro.

Each study subject had MCPyV-positive Merkel cell carcinoma confirmed by biopsy and had serum antibodies to T-antigen that tested positive. More than five adjacent 10-micron frozen tumor sections were used for genomic DNA extraction without cell sorting or culture. Optimal cutting temperature compound was used to freeze tumor biopsy tissue measuring roughly 5 x 5 x 5 mm. In the frozen biopsy, scout sections stained with hematoxylin and eosin confirmed plenty of Merkel cell carcinoma along with infiltrating cells. Study-level results and caveats: No normal tissue biopsies were studied.

Recombination linked TRBV5-5 to TRBJ2-7, and perhaps TRBD2 as D gene, on 5 matching bases. The receptor was isolated from an adult with Merkel cell carcinoma. The specimen was tumor tissue. This receptor has the CDR3 CASSPSPGSNYEQYF. In nucleotide form, the sequence is TGTGCCAGCAGCCCGAGCCCGGGAAGTAACTACGAGCAGTACTTC.